This passage covers 11 T cell receptor beta chains from one sample sequenced in a study of blood T cell repertoires in COVID-19. The repertoire was sequenced with immunoSEQ multiplex PCR; TCRdb's copy has only in-frame clones and lacks some. The profile shows under 300,000 clones, 70% to 90% of them singletons. The sample taken for sequencing was PBMCs or T cells enriched from blood (not recorded which). These receptor sequences come from a woman aged 50 to 60 who had recovered from COVID-19.

J is TRBJ1-2 and V is TRBV6-6, with unresolved D. Looked up from germline, CDR1 is MNHNY and CDR2 is SVGAGI (reference sequence). Trimming pared 0 bases from V and 3 bases from J, leaving 5 bases between. This CDR3 contains 13 residues. In DNA form, the CDR3 reads TGTGCCAGCAGTTACTCGGCGGACTATGGCTACACCTTC. Protein sequence: CASSYSADYGYTF.

The chain has TRBV12-3 or TRBV12-4 and TRBJ2-4; 11 bases line up with TRBD2. V lost 6 bases and J lost 10; bases outside the gene matches: 5. This CDR3 is 13 amino acids long. CDR3 in amino acids: CASSQGLAVIQYF. DNA for the CDR3: TGTGCCAGCAGCCAGGGACTAGCGGTTATTCAGTACTTC.

This clone is a singleton in its sample. The V gene is TRBV6-1, the J gene TRBJ2-7, with 9 positions matching TRBD1. Trimming cost V 1 base and J 4 bases; bases outside gene matches: 2. Germline assignment: CDR1 MNHNS and CDR2 SASEGT. The CDR3 contains 14 residues. In DNA form, the CDR3 reads TGTGCCAGCAGTGAAGGAGGACAGGGGTACGAGCAGTACTTC. This encodes CASSEGGQGYEQYF.

The chain couples TRBV28 to TRBJ2-3; no clear D gene. Per the germline V gene, CDR1 is MDHEN and CDR2 is SYDVKM. The CDR3 is 13 residues long. V lost 5 bases to trimming and J lost 2 bases, with 8 bases between them. The CDR3 bases are TGTGCCAGCAGTATCACACCCACAGATACGCAGTATTTT. This codes for CASSITPTDTQYF.

The table lists this clone with a count of one. V usage is TRBV2 and J usage is TRBJ1-1, with D maybe TRBD1 (5 bases). Germline V lookup: CDR1 SNHLY, CDR2 FYNNEI. This CDR3 comprises 15 residues. V gave up 7 bases and J gave up 4 bases, with 19 bases separating them. The CDR3 sequence: CASTQYRPGGTEAFF. The DNA for the CDR3 is TGTGCCAGCACGCAGTACAGGCCGGGAGGCACTGAAGCTTTCTTT.

The CDR3 loop is CASSRHPGTDDEKLFF. DNA of the CDR3: TGTGCCAGCAGTCGACATCCCGGGACAGATGATGAAAAACTGTTTTTT. The chain is built from TRBV27 and TRBJ1-4; the match to TRBD1 covers 7 bases. This CDR3 is 16 amino acids long. Germline V lookup: CDR1 MNHEY, CDR2 SMNVEV (reference sequence). V shed 5 bases and J 6 bases; nucleotides not matched to a gene: 12.

J is TRBJ2-1 and V is TRBV7-3; the D gene is possibly TRBD2 (9 bases). The germline V and J ends were trimmed by 5 bases and 4 bases, with 18 bases remaining between them. There are 16 residues in the CDR3. CDR1 and CDR2 (germline): SGHTA, FQGTGA. In DNA, the CDR3 is TGTGCCAGCAGCCCCCAGGGGGCGGGAGGGTACAATGAGCAGTTCTTC. Encoded protein: CASSPQGAGGYNEQFF.

The chain carries TRBV18 and TRBJ1-3; D is perhaps TRBD1 (6 bases). Germline CDR1 and CDR2: KGHSH and LQKENI. The CDR3 has 13 amino acids. V lost 4 bases and J lost 4, with 8 bases in between. In DNA form, the CDR3 reads TGTGCCAGCTCACTCGGACAGGGAAACACCATATATTTT. This sequence encodes CASSLGQGNTIYF.

The chain recombines TRBV27 with TRBJ2-1, with 13 bases fitting TRBD2. The CDR3 has 14 residues. V lost 6 bases and J lost 15; bases outside the gene matches: 11. Looked up from germline, CDR1 is MNHEY and CDR2 is SMNVEV (reference sequence). The CDR3 sequence: CASSPLGLAGVWFF. The DNA for the CDR3 is TGTGCCAGCAGCCCACTAGGACTAGCGGGAGTGTGGTTCTTC.

This sequence joins TRBV6-5 and TRBJ2-7; D remains ambiguous. This CDR3 spans 12 amino acids. The V gene lost 6 bases and the J gene lost 4 bases, with 10 bases spanning the gap. The germline gives CDR1 MNHEY, CDR2 SVGAGI. The CDR3 DNA sequence: TGTGCCAGCAGATCCCCGACTTACGAGCAGTACTTC. This gives the protein CASRSPTYEQYF.

The V gene is TRBV5-1, the J gene TRBJ1-1; 9 bases are shared with TRBD1. CDR3 size: 17 residues. Germline V gives CDR1 SGHRS, CDR2 YFSETQ. Trimming took 1 base from V and 6 from J; bases not matched to a gene: 13. DNA of the CDR3: TGCGCCAGCAGCTTGACACAGGGGGCCCAAAAGGGTCCTGAAGCTTTCTTT. It is translated as CASSLTQGAQKGPEAFF.